This entry features one T cell receptor beta chain sequence. The sample belongs to a study of cytomegalovirus exposure and HLA in healthy donors. Germline CDR1 is SEHNR and CDR2 is FQNEAQ (reference sequence). Trimming took off 4 bases at V and 4 bases at J, with 13 bases between the two ends. The CDR3 contains 14 residues. PCR used 60 Vbeta primers and 13 Jbeta primers. Measured with immunoSEQ multiplex PCR; TCRdb has only the in-frame clones, and not every one. This sample's table has more than 35,000 clones. The V call is TRBV7-9, the J call TRBJ2-5; possibly TRBD1 for D (6 bases). This clonotype was obtained from a man aged 25 to 40 in good health and CMV-seronegative. Material: PBMCs. In DNA form, the CDR3 reads TGTGCCAGCAGCTCCCTCAGGGGTAGAGAGACCCAGTACTTC. It codes for CASSSLRGRETQYF.